The clone carrying this T cell receptor beta chain was picked up a small number of times. Its antigen is undetermined. Looked up from germline, CDR1 is SEHNR and CDR2 is FQNEAQ (reference sequence). Trimming pared 3 bases from V and 1 base from J, leaving 9 bases between. The length of the CDR3 is 14 residues. Each CDR3 protein gets one entry after TCRdb re-called the 5' RACE reads with MiXCR. The sample lists some 8,000 distinct CDR3 sequences, 40% to 65% occurring once. Memory CD4+ cells were defined as CD4+CD45RO+CD25-. Study-wide points: Tumor memory CD4+ T cell TCR gene usage clustered with blood and lymph node memory CD4+ cells and lymph node naive CD4+ cells.

The specimen sequenced was memory CD4+ T cells sorted from a lymph node. As for subset: memory CD4+ T cells, CD4+CD45RO+CD25-. The V and J genes are TRBV7-9 and TRBJ1-1, with D perhaps TRBD1 (5 bases). The receptor was derived from a female donor with breast cancer. The CDR3 protein is CASSFPGPNTEAFF. The DNA for the CDR3 is TGTGCCAGCAGCTTCCCGGGGCCGAACACTGAAGCTTTCTTT.